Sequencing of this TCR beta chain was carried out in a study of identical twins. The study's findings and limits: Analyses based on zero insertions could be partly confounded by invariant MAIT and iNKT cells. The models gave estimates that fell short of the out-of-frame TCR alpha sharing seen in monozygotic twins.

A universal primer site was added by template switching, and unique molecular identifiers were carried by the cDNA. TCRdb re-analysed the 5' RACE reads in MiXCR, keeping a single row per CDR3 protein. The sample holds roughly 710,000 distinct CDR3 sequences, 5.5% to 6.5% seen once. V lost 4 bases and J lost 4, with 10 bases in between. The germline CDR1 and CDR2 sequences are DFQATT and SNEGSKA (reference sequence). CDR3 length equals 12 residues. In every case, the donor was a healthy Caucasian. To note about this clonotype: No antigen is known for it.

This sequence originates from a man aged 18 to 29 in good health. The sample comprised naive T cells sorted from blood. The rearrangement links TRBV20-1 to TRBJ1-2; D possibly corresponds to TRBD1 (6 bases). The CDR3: CSATGGSYGYTF. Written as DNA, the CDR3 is TGCAGTGCTACGGGGGGCTCCTATGGCTACACCTTC.